This T cell receptor (beta chain) was recovered during a study of blood T cell repertoires in COVID-19. Study context: Both acute and convalescent COVID-19 samples were obtained from the United States, Italy and Spain. Nucleic acid was either cDNA or gDNA, and it came from T cells, B-cell-depleted T cells, or PBMCs.

Authors' processing steps: Researchers report that nucleated cell counts were estimated from reference gene primer amplification. The data were produced by immunoSEQ multiplex PCR, yet TCRdb's version contains in-frame clones alone and is incomplete. Clone size and the V and J calls come from that table; the DNA yielded D and trimming. The profile shows tens of thousands of clones, around 86% of them singletons. This receptor was taken from a human donor in a cohort sampled during active COVID-19. Specimen: peripheral blood.

CDR3 loop: CASSLELPGWRNTEAFF. DNA of the CDR3: TGTGCCAGCAGCTTAGAACTCCCGGGGTGGAGGAACACTGAAGCTTTCTTT. The V call is TRBV11-2, the J call TRBJ1-1, with D unclear. From germline, CDR1 is SGHAT and CDR2 FQNNGV. The CDR3 covers 17 residues. Trimming shortened V by 0 bases and J by 1 base, and 15 bases separated the two germline ends.